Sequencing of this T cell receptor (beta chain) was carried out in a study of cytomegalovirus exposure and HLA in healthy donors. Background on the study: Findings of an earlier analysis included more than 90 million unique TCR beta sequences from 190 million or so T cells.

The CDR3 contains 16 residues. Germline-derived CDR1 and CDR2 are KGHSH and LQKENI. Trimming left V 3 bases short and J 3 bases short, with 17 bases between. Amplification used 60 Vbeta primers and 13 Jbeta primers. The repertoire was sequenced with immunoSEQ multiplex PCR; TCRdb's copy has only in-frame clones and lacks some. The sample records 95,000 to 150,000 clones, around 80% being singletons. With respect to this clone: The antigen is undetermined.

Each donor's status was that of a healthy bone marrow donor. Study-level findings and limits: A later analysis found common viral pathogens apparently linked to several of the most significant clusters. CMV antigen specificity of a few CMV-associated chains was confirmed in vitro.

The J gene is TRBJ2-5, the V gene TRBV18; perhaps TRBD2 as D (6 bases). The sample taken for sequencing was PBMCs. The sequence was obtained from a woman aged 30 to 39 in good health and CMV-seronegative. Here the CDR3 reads CASSPGAGSTKETQYF. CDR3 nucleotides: TGTGCCAGCTCACCGGGAGCGGGCTCGACGAAAGAGACCCAGTACTTC.